Each of the 6 T cell receptor beta chains below was sequenced from the same sample in a study of beta chain features in type 1 diabetes. Their antigens remain unidentified. Every isolated RNA sample was fully reverse transcribed, so sequencing captured expressed TCRB transcripts. Profiled with immunoSEQ multiplex PCR; TCRdb holds only in-frame clones, not every one. The sample holds hundreds of thousands of clones, 15% seen once. Study outcomes and limitations: Type 1 diabetes patients showed a moderate but significant shortening of TCRB CDR3s in all four CD4+ subsets.

What was sequenced was naive CD4+ T cells from blood. Receptors were obtained from a man aged 18 to 29 with type 1 diabetes.

The rearrangement uses TRBV6-5 and TRBJ1-2; D is unclear. Germline assignment: CDR1 MNHEY and CDR2 SVGAGI. Deletions cut 6 bases from V and 4 bases from J, with 9 bases between. This CDR3 region has 12 residues. In DNA form, the CDR3 reads TGTGCCAGCAGCCCCAACGGCTATGGCTACACCTTC. Amino acids: CASSPNGYGYTF.

This clone was found a few times. V usage is TRBV5-5 and J usage is TRBJ2-1, with 15 nucleotides matching TRBD2. The CDR3 runs 19 residues. Germline V gives CDR1 SGHKS, CDR2 YYEKEE (reference sequence). V shed 4 bases, J shed 2 bases, and the junction held 10 bases outside the gene matches. The CDR3 sequence: CASSRGLAGGLGTYNEQFF. The CDR3, as DNA: TGTGCCAGCAGCCGGGGACTAGCGGGAGGTTTAGGGACCTACAATGAGCAGTTCTTC.

A few counts support this clone. This chain uses TRBV28 with TRBJ1-2; no definite D call. The V gene's germline CDR1 is MDHEN and CDR2 SYDVKM. Trimming shortened V by 3 bases and J by 0 bases, and 8 bases separated the two germline ends. CDR3 length equals 14 residues. CDR3 region: CASSFVGSNYGYTF. The DNA for the CDR3 is TGTGCCAGCAGTTTTGTCGGTTCTAACTATGGCTACACCTTC.

This chain joins TRBV30 and TRBJ1-5; no reliable D call. Trimming removed 0 bases from V and 0 bases from J, with 9 bases in between. CDR1 and CDR2 from the germline V gene are GTSNPN and SVGIG (reference sequence). The CDR3 has 15 residues. The CDR3 sequence: CAWSVGVYSNQPQHF. In nucleotides, the CDR3 is TGTGCCTGGAGTGTCGGGGTTTATAGCAATCAGCCCCAGCATTTT.

This sequence joins TRBV4-3 and TRBJ1-2; TRBD1 is a possible D gene (5 bases). This CDR3 has 15 amino acids. V lost 4 bases and J 6 bases, leaving 18 bases between the germline ends. CDR1 is LGHNA and CDR2 is YSLEER in the germline V gene. This CDR3 is CASSREVGTLNGYTF. CDR3 in DNA: TGCGCCAGCAGCCGGGAGGTGGGGACTTTGAATGGCTACACCTTC.

V and J are TRBV4-1 and TRBJ2-1; 13 bases fit TRBD2. The CDR3 loop spans 19 amino acids. Germline lookup yields CDR1 MGHRA and CDR2 YSYEKL. After removal of 6 bases from V and 5 bases from J, the junction contained 16 bases not matched to a gene. The CDR3 is CASRRDRGTSGGADNEQFF. Written as DNA, the CDR3 is TGCGCCAGCAGAAGAGACAGGGGTACTAGCGGGGGGGCGGACAATGAGCAGTTCTTC.